This is a list of T cell receptor beta chains from one sample in a study of tumor T cells in aggressive B-cell lymphoma. The table came from immunoSEQ multiplex PCR; TCRdb's copy has only in-frame clones and leaves some out. The table lists 4,500 to 5,500 clones, roughly 80% of them singletons. Sequencing was carried out using tumor tissue. The source of these receptors is an adult with diffuse large B cell lymphoma. Both conserved end residues are part of each CDR3. The D gene is left open where the match is weak. Some rows mark clone size as missing; the rest say once, few, many or name a class of expanded clone.

NA,TRBV4-1,NA,14,TRBJ1-2,TGCGCCAGCAGCCAAGATCGAGGGTACTATGGCTACACCTTC,CASSQDRGYYGYTF
once,TRBV18,NA,14,TRBJ1-1,TGTGCCAGCTCACCACCAAACGCGGGCACTGAAGCTTTCTTT,CASSPPNAGTEAFF
NA,TRBV5-4,NA,13,TRBJ1-1,TGTGCCAGCAGCTTCGAGTGGGAGGTAGTGGCTTTCTTT,CASSFEWEVVAFF
NA,TRBV6-1,NA,13,TRBJ1-2,TGTGCCAGCAGTGAAACAGGGTGGTATGGCTACACCTTC,CASSETGWYGYTF
once,TRBV11-2,NA,11,TRBJ1-1,TGTGCCAGCAGCCTTAACACTGAAGCTTTCTTT,CASSLNTEAFF
NA,TRBV28,TRBD1,13,TRBJ2-7,TGTGCCAGCAGTCGACAGGGGATCAACGAGCAGTACTTC,CASSRQGINEQYF
NA,TRBV11-2,TRBD1,14,TRBJ2-7,TGTGCCAGCAGCTTAGATCGGACAGGCTACAAGCAGTACTTC,CASSLDRTGYKQYF
NA,TRBV30,NA,13,TRBJ1-1,TGTGCCTGGAGTCCCCCGGGACTCGCTGAAGCTTTCTTT,CAWSPPGLAEAFF
NA,TRBV29-1,TRBD1,13,TRBJ1-2,TGCAGCGTCCGGGGACAGGGAACCTATGGCTACACCTTC,CSVRGQGTYGYTF
NA,TRBV13,NA,14,TRBJ2-5,TGTGCCAGCAGCTTAGCGGGTTTGCAAGAGACCCAGTACTTC,CASSLAGLQETQYF
NA,TRBV9,NA,15,TRBJ1-2,TGTGCCAGCAGCGTAAGGAGGGGGGGGTGGTATGGCTACACCTTC,CASSVRRGGWYGYTF
NA,TRBV28,NA,14,TRBJ1-6,TGTGCCAGCAGTTTTGGAGGGAATAATTCACCCCTCCACTTT,CASSFGGNNSPLHF
once,TRBV4-2,TRBD1,14,TRBJ1-5,TGTGCCAGCAGCCGGGACAGGGGAAACAAGCCCCAGCATTTT,CASSRDRGNKPQHF
NA,TRBV18,TRBD1,16,TRBJ1-5,TGTGCCAGCTCACTAACCGGGACAGCCGACAATCAGCCCCAGCATTTT,CASSLTGTADNQPQHF
NA,TRBV5-1,NA,12,TRBJ1-1,TGCGCCAGCAGTCGAGGGGGTCCTGAAGCTTTCTTT,CASSRGGPEAFF
NA,TRBV5-5,TRBD1,13,TRBJ1-1,TGTGCCAGCAGCTCGGACAGGGGAACTGAAGCTTTCTTT,CASSSDRGTEAFF
NA,TRBV19,NA,14,TRBJ2-5,TGTGCCAGTAGTGGGACTCGCGGACGAGAGACCCAGTACTTC,CASSGTRGRETQYF
NA,TRBV27,NA,12,TRBJ1-6,TGTGCCAGCAGTCGCGACAGATCACCCCTCCACTTT,CASSRDRSPLHF
NA,TRBV19,NA,12,TRBJ2-2,TGTGCCAGTAGTATGAGGAGCGGGGAGCTGTTTTTT,CASSMRSGELFF